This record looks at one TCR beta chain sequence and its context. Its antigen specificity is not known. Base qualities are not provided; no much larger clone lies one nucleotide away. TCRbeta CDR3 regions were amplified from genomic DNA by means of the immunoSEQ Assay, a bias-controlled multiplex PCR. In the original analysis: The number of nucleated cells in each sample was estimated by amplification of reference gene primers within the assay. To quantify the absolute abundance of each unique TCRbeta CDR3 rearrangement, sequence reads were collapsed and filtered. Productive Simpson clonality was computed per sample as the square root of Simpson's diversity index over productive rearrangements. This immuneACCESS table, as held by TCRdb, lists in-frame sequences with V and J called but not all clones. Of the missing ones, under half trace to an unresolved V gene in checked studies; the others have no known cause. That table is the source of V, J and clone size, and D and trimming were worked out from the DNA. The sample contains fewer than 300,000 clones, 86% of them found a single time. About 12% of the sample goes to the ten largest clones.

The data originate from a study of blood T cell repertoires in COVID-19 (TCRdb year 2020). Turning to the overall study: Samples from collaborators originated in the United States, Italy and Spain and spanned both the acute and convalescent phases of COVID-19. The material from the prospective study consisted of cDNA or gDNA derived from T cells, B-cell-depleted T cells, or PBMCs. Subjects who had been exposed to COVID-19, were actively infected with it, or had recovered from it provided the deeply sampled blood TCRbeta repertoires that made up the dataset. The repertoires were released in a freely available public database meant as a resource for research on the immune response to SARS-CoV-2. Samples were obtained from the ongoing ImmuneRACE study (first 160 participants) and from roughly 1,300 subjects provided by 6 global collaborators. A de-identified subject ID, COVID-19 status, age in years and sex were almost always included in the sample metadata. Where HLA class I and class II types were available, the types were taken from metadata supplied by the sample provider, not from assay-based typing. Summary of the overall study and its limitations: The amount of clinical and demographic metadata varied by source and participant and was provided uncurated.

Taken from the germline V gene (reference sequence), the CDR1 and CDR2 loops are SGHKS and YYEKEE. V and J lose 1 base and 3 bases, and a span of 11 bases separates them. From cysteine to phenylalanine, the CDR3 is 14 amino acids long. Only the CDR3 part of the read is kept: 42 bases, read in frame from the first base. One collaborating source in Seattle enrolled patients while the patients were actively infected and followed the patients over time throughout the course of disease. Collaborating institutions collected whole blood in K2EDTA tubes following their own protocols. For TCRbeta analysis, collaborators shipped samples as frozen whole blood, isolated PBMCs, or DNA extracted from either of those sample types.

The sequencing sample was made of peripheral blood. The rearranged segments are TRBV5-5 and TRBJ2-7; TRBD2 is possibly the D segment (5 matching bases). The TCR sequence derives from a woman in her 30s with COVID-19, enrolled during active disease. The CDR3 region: CASSLYGVGYEQYF. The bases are TGTGCCAGCAGCTTGTACGGGGTGGGCTACGAGCAGTACTTC. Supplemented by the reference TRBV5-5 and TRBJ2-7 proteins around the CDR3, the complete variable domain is DAGVTQSPTHLIKTRGQQVTLRCSPISGHKSVSWYQQVLGQGPQFIFQYYEKEERGRGNFPDRFSARQFPNYSSELNVNALLLGDSALYLCASSLYGVGYEQYFGPGTRLTVT.